The text below deals with one T cell receptor (beta chain). This record comes from a study of cytomegalovirus exposure and HLA in healthy donors. PCR amplification relied on 60 Vbeta primers (plus 13 Jbeta primers). Libraries were prepared by immunoSEQ multiplex PCR; TCRdb keeps only in-frame clonotypes and omits some of them. The sample has around 150,000 clones, approximately 90% seen once. Specimen: PBMCs. This TCR derives from a woman in her twenties or thirties in good health and CMV-seronegative.

CDR3 DNA: TGCGCCAGCAGCCAACGACTAGCGGGAGGCCAGAACACCGGGGAGCTGTTTTTT. Translation: CASSQRLAGGQNTGELFF. This chain links TRBV4-1 with TRBJ2-2; 13 bases line up with TRBD2. The V gene end was trimmed by 2 bases and the J gene end by 1 base; junction bases not matched to a gene: 4. CDR1 MGHRA and CDR2 YSYEKL come from the germline V gene. CDR3 length: 18 residues.